Following are 21 T cell receptor beta chains from one sample sequenced in a study of T-cell memory formation after mild COVID-19. A single record per CDR3 protein comes from TCRdb applying MiXCR to the 5' RACE reads. The sample includes over 250,000 distinct CDR3 sequences, around a sixth of them seen just once. Sequenced: PBMCs or a T cell subset sorted from them (not recorded which). These receptors all come from a man between 18 and 35 years old who had mild COVID-19 (a few samples of this study predate the infection). Cell type and time point are not known.

The V gene is TRBV7-2, the J gene TRBJ1-6; tentatively, D is TRBD1 (5 bases). Deletions cut 2 bases from V and 6 bases from J, with 8 bases between. Germline CDR1 SGHTA, CDR2 FQGNSA. This CDR3 is 14 amino acids long. This CDR3 reads CASSLSQGNSPLHF. As DNA, the CDR3 is TGTGCCAGCAGCTTATCCCAGGGTAATTCACCCCTCCACTTT. Full variable domain (missing parts from reference TRBV7-2 and TRBJ1-6): GAGVSQSPSNKVTEKGKDVELRCDPISGHTALYWYRQSLGQGLEFLIYFQGNSAPDKSGLPSDRFSAERTGGSVSTLTIQRTQQEDSAVYLCASSLSQGNSPLHFGNGTRLTVT.

This clonotype occurred many times. J is TRBJ2-4 and V is TRBV28, with D perhaps TRBD2 (6 bases). This CDR3 has 12 amino acids. CDR1 is MDHEN, CDR2 SYDVKM, per germline. V was cut by 8 bases and J by 8 bases, with 13 bases left in between. The CDR3 nucleotides read TGTGCCAGCGGGGGGAGGATTCACATTCAGTACTTC. Protein product: CASGGRIHIQYF.

In its sample, this clonotype was seen a few times. The chain links TRBV4-1 to TRBJ1-6; D gene uncertain. The germline V and J ends were trimmed by 1 base and 7 bases, with 14 bases remaining between them. The CDR3 runs to 16 residues. Germline values: CDR1 MGHRA, CDR2 YSYEKL. The CDR3 bases are TGCGCCAGCAGCCAAGCAGGAAATGCGGGGAATTCACCCCTCCACTTT. Its protein is CASSQAGNAGNSPLHF.

The table lists this clonotype with a few counts. J is TRBJ2-2 and V is TRBV5-1; TRBD2 aligns across 11 bases. Trimming cost V 4 bases and J 9 bases; bases outside gene matches: 5. CDR1 and CDR2 from the germline V gene are SGHRS and YFSETQ. This CDR3 spans 14 amino acids. The CDR3 is CASSIGTSGRELFF. The CDR3 DNA sequence: TGCGCCAGCAGCATAGGGACTAGCGGAAGGGAGCTGTTTTTT.

The chain has TRBV5-1 and TRBJ1-6; a possible D gene is TRBD1 (6 bases). Trimming removed 0 bases at V and 16 bases at J, with 17 bases between. The CDR3 covers 14 residues. Per germline, CDR1 SGHRS and CDR2 YFSETQ. CDR3 nucleotide sequence: TGCGCCAGCAGCTTGGAGAACAGGGTTCTCCTACTCCACTTT. Translation: CASSLENRVLLLHF.

The chain joins TRBV7-9 to TRBJ1-2; the D is unclear. The CDR3 runs 11 residues. The ends were cut back, 4 bases at V and 3 bases at J, with 3 bases in the middle. Germline assignment: CDR1 SEHNR and CDR2 FQNEAQ (reference sequence). CDR3 loop: CASSWHYGYTF. CDR3 in DNA: TGTGCCAGCAGCTGGCACTATGGCTACACCTTC.

This clonotype has only a few counts. The chain employs TRBV18 and TRBJ2-3; 10 nucleotides align to TRBD2. Unmatched junction bases numbered 9, after V lost 2 bases and J lost 7 bases. CDR1 and CDR2 (germline): KGHSH, LQKENI. The CDR3 is made up of 16 amino acids. The CDR3 nucleotides read TGTGCCAGCTCACCAAGGGCTAGCGGGGGTCGGTATACGCAGTATTTT. The encoded protein is CASSPRASGGRYTQYF.

This clonotype was counted at least ten times. This chain links TRBV9 with TRBJ2-3; maybe TRBD2 (6 bases). Germline V lookup: CDR1 SGDLS, CDR2 YYNGEE. V lost 0 bases, J lost 5 bases, and 10 bases lay in between. The CDR3 extends over 14 amino acids. CDR3 region: CASSVAVGGDTQYF. In DNA form, the CDR3 reads TGTGCCAGCAGCGTAGCTGTGGGGGGAGATACGCAGTATTTT.

This clonotype was seen more than once but under ten times. The rearrangement uses TRBV10-2 and TRBJ2-5; 10 positions agree with TRBD1. CDR3 length: 14 amino acids. Germline V gives CDR1 WSHSY, CDR2 SAAADI. V trimming: 8 bases; J trimming: 2 bases; junction bases outside the gene matches: 5. The CDR3 here is CASQGQGSQETQYF. Written as DNA, the CDR3 is TGCGCCAGCCAGGGACAGGGGAGTCAAGAGACCCAGTACTTC.

This clonotype was seen a few times. V and J are TRBV6-5 and TRBJ1-1; D is perhaps TRBD1 (6 bases). This CDR3 has 17 residues. The V gene lost 4 bases and the J gene lost 5 bases, with 23 bases spanning the gap. The germline CDR1 and CDR2 sequences are MNHEY and SVGAGI. This CDR3 is CASSSPFWWGGSTEAFF. In DNA, the CDR3 is TGTGCCAGCAGTTCCCCATTTTGGTGGGGGGGCTCTACTGAAGCTTTCTTT.

This chain links TRBV15 with TRBJ1-1; TRBD1 matches at 8 bases. Germline V gene data show CDR1 as LNHNV and CDR2 as YYDKDF (reference sequence). Trimming at V came to 5 bases and at J to 3 bases, leaving 23 bases not matched to a gene. This CDR3 has 20 amino acids. The CDR3 reads CATSGPYRGGGRGLDTEAFF. The CDR3 nucleotides read TGTGCCACCAGCGGGCCGTACAGAGGAGGCGGCAGGGGGCTGGACACTGAAGCTTTCTTT.

This chain joins TRBV5-5 and TRBJ2-2; 8 nucleotides align to TRBD1. V trimming: 3 bases; J trimming: 6 bases; junction bases outside the gene matches: 7. The CDR3 runs to 15 residues. Germline CDR1 reads SGHKS; CDR2 reads YYEKEE (reference sequence). CDR3 sequence reads: CASSSADRAAGELFF. The CDR3 nucleotides are TGTGCCAGCAGCTCGGCGGACAGGGCGGCCGGGGAGCTGTTTTTT.

The rearrangement uses TRBV7-8 and TRBJ2-5, with D perhaps matching TRBD1 or TRBD2 (5 bases each). In germline, CDR1 is SGHVS, CDR2 FQNEAQ. This CDR3 has 15 amino acids. Between the trimmed V and J ends, which lost 1 base and 5 bases, there was a span of 14 bases. This chain's CDR3 is CASSLVGTTRETQYF. The CDR3 bases are TGTGCCAGCAGCTTAGTGGGGACGACCCGGGAGACCCAGTACTTC. Full variable domain (missing parts from reference TRBV7-8 and TRBJ2-5): GAGVSQSPRYKVAKRGQDVALRCDPISGHVSLFWYQQALGQGPEFLTYFQNEAQLDKSGLPSDRFFAERPEGSVSTLKIQRTQQEDSAVYLCASSLVGTTRETQYFGPGTRLLVL.

This clonotype has only a few counts. The V and J genes are TRBV15 and TRBJ2-3, with 8 bases matching TRBD2. The germline CDR1 and CDR2 sequences are LNHNV and YYDKDF (reference sequence). This CDR3 contains 15 residues. V trimming: 2 bases; J trimming: 4 bases; junction bases outside the gene matches: 5. In DNA form, the CDR3 reads TGTGCCACCAGCAGATTCGGGGGGGCGTCAGATACGCAGTATTTT. It specifies CATSRFGGASDTQYF.

A few counts support this clonotype. The gene calls are TRBV24-1 and TRBJ2-1; 8 bases agree with TRBD1. This CDR3 is built from 14 residues. Germline CDR1 reads KGHDR; CDR2 reads SFDVKD. V lost 4 bases and J lost 8; bases outside the gene matches: 6. This chain's CDR3 is CATSDTGQGHEQFF. The CDR3 DNA follows: TGTGCCACCAGTGACACCGGACAGGGCCATGAGCAGTTCTTC.

This clonotype was seen a few times. The chain recombines TRBV11-2 with TRBJ2-7, with 7 nucleotides matching TRBD1. After removal of 0 bases from V and 4 bases from J, the junction contained 9 bases not matched to a gene. The CDR3 loop spans 16 amino acids. Germline CDR1 and CDR2: SGHAT and FQNNGV. Here the CDR3 DNA reads TGTGCCAGCAGCTTAGAAGCCGTGTACAGGGGATACGAGCAGTACTTC. Amino acid sequence: CASSLEAVYRGYEQYF.

This sequence joins TRBV28 and TRBJ2-5; D gene unclear. The CDR3 sequence is 12 residues long. The germline CDR1 and CDR2 sequences are MDHEN and SYDVKM. The V gene lost 2 bases and the J gene lost 3 bases, with 4 bases spanning the gap. In nucleotides, the CDR3 is TGTGCCAGCAGTTTACCTAAAGAGACCCAGTACTTC. Translating gives CASSLPKETQYF.

The chain joins TRBV10-2 to TRBJ1-1; D ambiguous. The CDR3 loop spans 14 amino acids. Germline CDR1 and CDR2: WSHSY and SAAADI. V lost 2 bases and J lost 0, with 7 bases in between. CDR3: CASSEANMNTEAFF. The DNA of the CDR3 is TGCGCCAGCAGTGAGGCTAACATGAACACTGAAGCTTTCTTT.

The chain carries TRBV6-2 or TRBV6-3 and TRBJ1-5; the match to TRBD1 covers 12 bases. CDR1 MNHEY and CDR2 SVGEGT come from the germline V gene. CDR3 size: 18 residues. Trimming took 0 bases from V and 4 from J; bases not matched to a gene: 7. The CDR3 loop is CASSYSIGTGGRNQPQHF. CDR3 DNA: TGTGCCAGCAGTTACTCGATTGGGACAGGGGGCCGGAATCAGCCCCAGCATTTT.

This clonotype has only a few counts. The chain uses TRBV19 and TRBJ1-1, with no clear D. Trimming removed 0 bases at V and 8 bases at J, with 13 bases between. Per germline, CDR1 LNHDA and CDR2 SQIVND (reference sequence). This CDR3 is 14 amino acids long. CDR3 nucleotides: TGTGCCAGTAGTATAGATTCCCGGCAGCTCGAAGCTTTCTTT. Encoded protein: CASSIDSRQLEAFF.

The rearrangement joins TRBV6-5 to TRBJ2-7, with 8 positions matching TRBD1. The germline V gene has CDR1 MNHEY and CDR2 SVGAGI. CDR3 length equals 16 residues. V shed 0 bases and J 4 bases; nucleotides not matched to a gene: 8. The DNA of the CDR3 is TGTGCCAGCAGTTACTCGTTTATCCAGGGGGCTTACGAGCAGTACTTC. Translating gives CASSYSFIQGAYEQYF.